This TCR beta chain derives from a study of cytomegalovirus exposure and HLA in healthy donors. Generated by immunoSEQ multiplex PCR, the TCRdb table keeps only in-frame clones and is missing some. The sample yields 200,000 to 250,000 clones, 75% to 90% seen once. Concerning this clone: A read error is the likely source, as a far larger clone sits one nucleotide away.

Source material: PBMCs. This TCR derives from a woman in her thirties in good health and CMV-seropositive.

CDR3 nucleotide sequence: TGTGCCAGCAGCTTGTTTAGCGGGAGCTACGAGCAGTACTTC. Translating it yields CASSLFSGSYEQYF. This chain connects TRBV5-8 to TRBJ2-7; 9 nucleotides agree with TRBD2. The CDR3 runs 14 residues. Germline trimming cut 1 base from V and 3 bases from J; bases unmatched to any gene: 2. The V gene's germline CDR1 is SGHTS and CDR2 YDEGEE.